These 7 T cell receptor beta chains originate from one sample sequenced in a study of CD8 T cells in ankylosing spondylitis. TCRdb re-analysed the 5' RACE reads in MiXCR, keeping a single row per CDR3 protein. Among roughly 470,000 distinct CDR3 sequences, roughly a quarter were seen once, and the ten largest hold 0.75% to 0.9%. General study points: Apparently characteristic of ankylosing spondylitis blood was a TCR beta motif (about eight highly homologous variants).

The antigens of these receptors remain unknown. Sequencing was performed on blood, either unsorted or a sorted T cell fraction (not recorded which). The receptors were sampled from a male donor with ankylosing spondylitis.

The chain combines TRBV3-1 with TRBJ1-4; D gene uncertain. V gave up 3 bases and J gave up 7 bases, with 6 bases separating them. This CDR3 has 12 amino acids. Germline V lookup: CDR1 LGHDT, CDR2 YNNKEL (reference sequence). CDR3 loop: CASSQNGEKLFF. The CDR3 DNA reads TGTGCCAGCAGCCAGAATGGTGAAAAACTGTTTTTT.

The rearrangement joins TRBV20-1 to TRBJ2-1; tentatively, D is TRBD2 (6 bases). CDR1 DFQATT and CDR2 SNEGSKA come from the germline V gene (reference sequence). Between the trimmed V and J ends, which lost 0 bases and 8 bases, there was a span of 20 bases. The CDR3 is 16 residues long. This CDR3 is CSARDTAGTFSYEQFF. The DNA of the CDR3 is TGCAGTGCTAGAGATACCGCCGGGACTTTCTCATATGAGCAGTTCTTC.

This clonotype came up many times. This chain links TRBV6-1 with TRBJ2-7, with TRBD1 matching 9 bases. The germline V gene encodes CDR1 MNHNS and CDR2 SASEGT. The CDR3 is 17 amino acids. The V and J ends lost 3 bases and 4 bases, in that order; junction bases with no gene match: 13. The CDR3 here is CASSDPVWTGAWYEQYF. The DNA of the CDR3 is TGTGCCAGCAGTGACCCCGTTTGGACAGGGGCTTGGTACGAGCAGTACTTC.

This clonotype was found a few times. This chain joins TRBV18 and TRBJ1-5; D might be TRBD1 (5 bases). The CDR3 contains 13 residues. Per germline, CDR1 KGHSH and CDR2 LQKENI. V dropped 9 bases and J dropped 0 bases, with 9 bases sitting between them. In DNA form, the CDR3 reads TGTGCCAGTGGGGCCCATAGCAATCAGCCCCAGCATTTT. Encoded protein: CASGAHSNQPQHF.

This clonotype was seen a few times. V is TRBV14 and J is TRBJ1-2; possibly TRBD1 for D (5 bases). Germline V lookup: CDR1 SGHDN, CDR2 FVKESK. Trimming pared 3 bases from V and 6 bases from J, leaving 17 bases between. This CDR3 has 15 amino acids. The CDR3 DNA is TGTGCCAGCAGCCATGGGACCGCGGTTCGCCATGGCTACACCTTC. As protein: CASSHGTAVRHGYTF.

This clonotype has a handful of counts. The DNA for the CDR3 is TGTGCCAGCAGGACCAGGGAACGCACAGATACGCAGTATTTT. Translating it yields CASRTRERTDTQYF. The V gene is TRBV12-3 or TRBV12-4, the J gene TRBJ2-3, with D possibly TRBD1 on 5 matching bases. V was cut by 6 bases and J by 1 base, with 11 bases left in between. CDR3 length: 14 residues.

This clonotype was seen more than once but under ten times. V is TRBV24-1 and J is TRBJ2-1, with 7 bases aligning to TRBD2. V trimming: 1 base; J trimming: 1 base; junction bases outside the gene matches: 9. There are 18 residues in the CDR3. Germline V gene data show CDR1 as KGHDR and CDR2 as SFDVKD. CDR3 DNA sequence: TGTGCCACCAGTGATTTTAGCGGGCCCGTAAGGTCCTACAATGAGCAGTTCTTC. This encodes CATSDFSGPVRSYNEQFF.